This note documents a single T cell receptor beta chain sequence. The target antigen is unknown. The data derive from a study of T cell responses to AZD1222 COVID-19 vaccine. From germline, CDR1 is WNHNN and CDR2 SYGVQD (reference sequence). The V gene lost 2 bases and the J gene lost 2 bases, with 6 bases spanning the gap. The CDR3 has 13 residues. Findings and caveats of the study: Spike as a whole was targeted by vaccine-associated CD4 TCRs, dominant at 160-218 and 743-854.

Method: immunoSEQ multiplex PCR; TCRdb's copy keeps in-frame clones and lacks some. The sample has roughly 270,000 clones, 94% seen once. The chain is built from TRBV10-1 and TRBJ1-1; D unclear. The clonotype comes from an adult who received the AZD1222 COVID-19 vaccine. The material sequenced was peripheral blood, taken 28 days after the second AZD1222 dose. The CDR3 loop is CASSERSNTEAFF. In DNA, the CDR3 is TGCGCCAGCAGTGAGCGGTCCAACACTGAAGCTTTCTTT.